This T cell receptor beta chain was captured by sequencing in a study of CD8+ T cells in alopecia areata. Findings and limits, study-wide: Mouse data revealed clearer TCR sharing than patient data did, a gap possibly tied to HLA.

On this clone: Antigen specificity is unknown.

The CDR3 sequence is 15 residues long. The V gene's germline CDR1 is MNHEY and CDR2 SMNVEV (reference sequence). Trimming took 2 bases from V and 4 from J, leaving 13 bases between them. RNA extraction was followed by reverse transcription into cDNA, which acted as the sequencing template. The repertoire was sequenced with immunoSEQ multiplex PCR; TCRdb's copy has only in-frame clones and lacks some. The sample records over 150,000 clones, more than 50% being singletons. The chain has TRBV27 and TRBJ2-3, with D tentatively TRBD2 (5 bases). Sequenced material: CD8+ T cells sorted from blood. The TCR comes from a human donor in good health. The CDR3 sequence is CASSLTAGRADTQYF. CDR3 nucleotides: TGTGCCAGCAGTTTAACAGCCGGGCGGGCAGATACGCAGTATTTT.